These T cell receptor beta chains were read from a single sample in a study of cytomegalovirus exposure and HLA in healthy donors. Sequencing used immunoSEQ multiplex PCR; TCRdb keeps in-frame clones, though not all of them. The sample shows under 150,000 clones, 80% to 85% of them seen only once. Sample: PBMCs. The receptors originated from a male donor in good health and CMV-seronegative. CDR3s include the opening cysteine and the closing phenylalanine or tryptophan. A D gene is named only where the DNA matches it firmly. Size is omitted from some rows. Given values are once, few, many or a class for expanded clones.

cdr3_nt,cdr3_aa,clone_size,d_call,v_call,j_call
TGTGCTACTGCGGCGGGGAGCGGCGGGCCGGCTGGGACAGATACGCAGTATTTT,CATAAGSGGPAGTDTQYF,.,.,TRBV12-5,TRBJ2-3
TGCAGCGTCGTACGGGACAGGGGACAAGAGACCCAGTACTTC,CSVVRDRGQETQYF,.,TRBD1,TRBV29-1,TRBJ2-5
TGTGCCACCAGCAGACCCCACCGGGGGAGTCAGGAGACCCAGTACTTC,CATSRPHRGSQETQYF,.,.,TRBV15,TRBJ2-5
TGTGCCACCAGCAGCCAGACTAGCGGGTGGGAAGAGACCCAGTACTTC,CATSSQTSGWEETQYF,.,TRBD2,TRBV15,TRBJ2-5
TGCGCCAGCAGCTTAGCCGGGACAGGCGGAGAGACCCAGTACTTC,CASSLAGTGGETQYF,.,TRBD1,TRBV5-1,TRBJ2-5
TGTGCCAGCAGCCTAAGACCGCTCCCCGACTACGAGCAGTACTTC,CASSLRPLPDYEQYF,.,.,TRBV11-1,TRBJ2-7
TGTGCCAGCAGCTTAGGGAAGGGAAGGGGGCGAAAACTGTTTTTT,CASSLGKGRGRKLFF,few,TRBD1,TRBV11-2,TRBJ1-4
TGTGCCAGCAGGCCCGGGACAGGGGTTTCAGGAAACACCATATATTTT,CASRPGTGVSGNTIYF,.,TRBD1,TRBV7-2,TRBJ1-3
TGCGCCAGCAGCTTGGACATTCCCTACGAGCAGTACTTC,CASSLDIPYEQYF,.,.,TRBV5-1,TRBJ2-7
TGCGCCAGCAGCGAGGGGACTAGCGGAAAATACACAGATACGCAGTATTTT,CASSEGTSGKYTDTQYF,.,TRBD2,TRBV5-1,TRBJ2-3
TGTGCCAGCAGCGTAGAGGCAGGTCTGAGCACTGAAGCTTTCTTT,CASSVEAGLSTEAFF,once,.,TRBV9,TRBJ1-1
TGTGCCAGCAGCTTAGCGCCACAGGGCGAAAAACTGTTTTTT,CASSLAPQGEKLFF,.,.,TRBV7-2,TRBJ1-4
TGTGCCAGTAGTATAGGGGATTGGACAGGGAATGGCTACACCTTC,CASSIGDWTGNGYTF,.,TRBD1,TRBV19,TRBJ1-2
TGCAGCGTTTCGCGACTAGCGGTAAAGGGCACAGATACGCAGTATTTT,CSVSRLAVKGTDTQYF,few,TRBD2,TRBV29-1,TRBJ2-3
TGTGCCAGCAGCTTGTGGCAGGGGGCCAATGAGCAGTTCTTC,CASSLWQGANEQFF,.,TRBD1,TRBV5-8,TRBJ2-1
TGTGCCAGCAGCTGGTCAGGGGGAAACACAGATACGCAGTATTTT,CASSWSGGNTDTQYF,.,TRBD1,TRBV7-9,TRBJ2-3
TGTGCCAGCAGTTTAAGCGGTGGCAATGAGCAGTTCTTC,CASSLSGGNEQFF,.,.,TRBV28,TRBJ2-1